This is a list of T cell receptor beta chains from one sample in a study of cytomegalovirus exposure and HLA in healthy donors. Data came from immunoSEQ multiplex PCR; TCRdb stores just in-frame clones and leaves some out. Here the sample spans some 90,000 clones, 95% to 97% being singletons. The source material was PBMCs. These receptors came from a man younger than 35 in good health and CMV-seronegative. CDR3s include the opening cysteine and the closing phenylalanine or tryptophan. The D gene is left open where the match is weak. Only some rows state a clone size, as once, few, many or a class for expanded clones.

abundance	v_gene	d_gene	j_gene	CDR3nt	CDR3aa
-	TRBV4-3	TRBD1	TRBJ1-5	TGCGCCAGCAGCCAAGAAGGGGCAGGGGGAAGTCAGCCCCAGCATTTT	CASSQEGAGGSQPQHF
-	TRBV7-5	-	TRBJ2-7	TGTGCCAGAAGCCCCCACTACCGGCAGTACTTC	CARSPHYRQYF
once	TRBV19	-	TRBJ1-5	TGTGCCAGTAGTATCTCCAGGGACAATCAGCCCCAGCATTTT	CASSISRDNQPQHF
-	TRBV5-1	-	TRBJ2-1	TGCGCCAGCAGCTTGGAGGCTAGTTATGGGAATGAGCAGTTCTTC	CASSLEASYGNEQFF
few	TRBV5-1	TRBD1	TRBJ1-1	TGCGCCAGCAGCATCCGGGACAGGGAATACGGCACTGAAGCTTTCTTT	CASSIRDREYGTEAFF
once	TRBV7-9	-	TRBJ2-6	TGTGCCAGCAGTTCTCGAGGTTCCTCTGGGGCCAACGTCCTGACTTTC	CASSSRGSSGANVLTF
-	TRBV2	TRBD1	TRBJ1-5	TGTGCCAGCAGTGGTGGGACAGGGTACAATCAGCCCCAGCATTTT	CASSGGTGYNQPQHF
-	TRBV4-2	-	TRBJ1-1	TGTGCCAGCAGCCAAGTAACAGGGAGAGGCACTGAAGCTTTCTTT	CASSQVTGRGTEAFF
-	TRBV5-1	-	TRBJ1-4	TGCGCCAGCAGCTTGGAACCAGCGAATAATGAAAAACTGTTTTTT	CASSLEPANNEKLFF
-	TRBV6-4	-	TRBJ2-1	TGTGCCAGCAGTGACTACCCGTTTAGGAGAGACCATGAGCAGTTCTTC	CASSDYPFRRDHEQFF
-	TRBV27	-	TRBJ2-5	TGTGCCAGCATAGGGGGTGGTGAAGAGACCCAGTACTTC	CASIGGGEETQYF
-	TRBV11-2	-	TRBJ2-2	TGTGCCAGCAGCTTAGCCAGGGGAGGGACCGGGGAGCTGTTTTTT	CASSLARGGTGELFF
-	TRBV30	TRBD1	TRBJ2-7	TGTGCCTGGAGTGGACAGGGGAGCTACGAGCAGTACTTC	CAWSGQGSYEQYF
-	TRBV27	-	TRBJ2-7	TGTGCCAGCAGGGGGGGGCGTGTAAACGAGCAGTACTTC	CASRGGRVNEQYF
-	TRBV4-1	-	TRBJ2-7	TGCGCCAGCAGCCAAGGGTCTAGCAGCACGGCTGACGAGCAGTACTTC	CASSQGSSSTADEQYF
-	TRBV19	-	TRBJ1-1	TGTGCCAGTAGTTCTCGACAGACTCGGGACACTGAAGCTTTCTTT	CASSSRQTRDTEAFF
-	TRBV5-1	-	TRBJ2-3	TGCGCCAGCAGCTTGGGCAGGCAAACTAGCACAGATACGCAGTATTTT	CASSLGRQTSTDTQYF
-	TRBV7-3	-	TRBJ2-7	TGTGCCAGCAGGCCAAACGGGGGGCTCGAGCAGTACTTC	CASRPNGGLEQYF
-	TRBV29-1	-	TRBJ1-1	TGCAGCGTTGTAGTAAACGCGAACACTGAAGCTTTCTTT	CSVVVNANTEAFF
-	TRBV19	TRBD2	TRBJ2-5	TGTGCCAGCAGGAGGCTAGCGGGAGGAGAGACCCAGTACTTC	CASRRLAGGETQYF
once	TRBV7-2	TRBD1	TRBJ1-2	TGTGCCAGCAGCCCCCGACAGGGAGCTAACTATGGCTACACCTTC	CASSPRQGANYGYTF
once	TRBV5-4	TRBD1	TRBJ1-5	TGTGCCAGCAGCGATGGGACAGGGGATAATCAGCCCCAGCATTTT	CASSDGTGDNQPQHF
-	TRBV9	TRBD2	TRBJ2-1	TGTGCCAGCAGCGTAAATTCCGCGGGAGCGGTCTCGGAGCAGTTCTTC	CASSVNSAGAVSEQFF
-	TRBV9	TRBD1	TRBJ2-7	TGTGCCAGCAGCGGGAGACAGGGCTACTACGAGCAGTACTTC	CASSGRQGYYEQYF
-	TRBV28	TRBD1	TRBJ1-2	TGTGCCAGCAGTCCGACAGGGGGCGCCGGCCCCTATGGCTACACCTTC	CASSPTGGAGPYGYTF
once	TRBV7-8	TRBD2	TRBJ2-1	TGTGCCAGCAGCTTAACAAGCGGGGAGTGGGGTGAGCAGTTCTTC	CASSLTSGEWGEQFF